This TCR beta chain was identified in a study of cytomegalovirus exposure and HLA in healthy donors. Whole-study context: Early on, a data release was issued that held about 85 million unique TCRs from HLA-typed donors.

Germline V gene data show CDR1 as LGHNA and CDR2 as YSLEER. The V segment lost 0 bases and the J segment 4 bases; nucleotides outside the gene matches: 3. This CDR3 is 17 amino acids long. As regards this clone: Antigen specificity is unknown.

The PCR was carried out with 60 Vbeta primers and 13 Jbeta primers. Assay used: immunoSEQ multiplex PCR; TCRdb lists only in-frame clones, some missing. This table holds around 68,000 clones, about 85% found once. Notes on the study in general: Several of the most significant clusters appeared, in a later analysis, to be linked to common viral pathogens. A later analysis associated around 17,000 TCR beta sequences with HLA alleles at a 0.05 false discovery rate.

The TCR originated in a female donor in good health and CMV-seronegative. V and J are TRBV4-3 and TRBJ2-3; TRBD2 agrees at 14 bases. Sequenced: PBMCs. The CDR3 nucleotides are TGCGCCAGCAGCCAAGACACGGGACTAGCGGGAGCAGATACGCAGTATTTT. Translation gives CASSQDTGLAGADTQYF.